This T cell receptor beta chain was identified in a study of post-analysis software for immune sequencing data. Across the whole study: As for disease course, relapsing-remitting, secondary progressive and progressive-relapsing multiple sclerosis were all included. Whole-study results and caveats: By F measure, samples from a shared preparation batch strongly co-clustered. TRBV5-6, TRBV5-1 and TRBV20-1 belonged to a set of roughly five TRBV segments that were more frequent in patients than controls.

Every TCR beta cDNA library bore unique molecular identifiers. Around 460,000 cDNA molecules came from around 0.96 to 9.9 million T cells. One entry per CDR3 protein results from TCRdb running MiXCR on the PCR reads. The table includes a few hundred thousand distinct CDR3 sequences, nearly 45% detected once. Trimming cost V 6 bases and J 5 bases; bases outside gene matches: 12. Germline assignment: CDR1 DFQATT and CDR2 SNEGSKA (reference sequence). CDR3 size: 14 residues. As concerns this clonotype: Antigen specificity is unknown.

The chain employs TRBV20-1 and TRBJ2-7; 8 positions agree with TRBD1. Input material: blood. This TCR was sampled from a girl between 10 and 17 years old with multiple sclerosis. CDR3 loop: CSAPYGQGAHEQYF. In DNA, the CDR3 is TGCAGTGCCCCGTATGGGCAGGGGGCTCACGAGCAGTACTTC.